A single T cell receptor beta chain is shown here with its context. PCR primers comprised 60 Vbeta and 13 Jbeta primers. Clones were sequenced by immunoSEQ multiplex PCR, and TCRdb holds only the in-frame ones, with some missing. The sample carries approximately 150,000 clones, about 82% recorded once. These data belong to a study of cytomegalovirus exposure and HLA in healthy donors. The V end was cut by 4 bases, the J end by 12 bases, with 16 bases between. The CDR3 sequence is 13 residues long. CDR1 and CDR2 (germline): SGHAT, FQNNGV. The sample was PBMCs. V is TRBV11-2 and J is TRBJ2-1, with D possibly matching TRBD2 (5 bases). This clonotype was obtained from a woman younger than 45 in good health and CMV-seropositive. The CDR3 DNA reads TGTGCCAGCAGCTACTTCCGAGGGAGCCGGCAGTTCTTC. It specifies CASSYFRGSRQFF.